Each of the 2 T cell receptor beta chains below was sequenced from the same sample in a study of chemoradiotherapy in HPV16-positive cancers (dated by TCRdb to between 2021 and 2024). Libraries were prepared through the immunoSEQ multiplex PCR assay. TCRdb holds this immuneACCESS table with in-frame rearrangements only. Some clones are missing; in checked studies, unresolved V genes explain under half, and the rest has no known cause. In this sample the table shows tens of thousands of clones, almost 90% of which occur a single time. 4% to 4.5% of the sample is taken by the ten largest. The material was blood, obtained from a patient who underwent chemoradiotherapy. Receptors originate from a human donor with HPV-associated anogenital cancer.

This chain uses TRBV10-1 with TRBJ2-7, with D maybe TRBD1 (5 bases). Germline V CDR1 and CDR2: WNHNN, SYGVQD (reference sequence). There are 14 residues in the CDR3. V gave up 0 bases and J gave up 5 bases, with 11 bases separating them. In DNA form, the CDR3 reads TGCGCCAGCAGTGAGTCGGTCCAGGGCCACGAGCAGTACTTC. Translation gives CASSESVQGHEQYF.

The chain is built from TRBV6-1 and TRBJ1-2; TRBD1 agrees at 7 bases. This CDR3 is 17 amino acids long. Trimming at V came to 2 bases and at J to 4 bases, leaving 13 bases not matched to a gene. Germline V CDR1 and CDR2: MNHNS, SASEGT. The CDR3 bases are TGTGCCAGCAGTGAAAGTCGTCAGGGGGGTGATGTCTATGGCTACACCTTC. Protein product: CASSESRQGGDVYGYTF.